The present TCR beta chain was sequenced within a study of blood T cell repertoires in COVID-19 (TCRdb year 2020). Looking at the study overall: Samples covering the acute and convalescent phases of COVID-19 were provided by collaborators in the United States, Italy and Spain. Where available, HLA class I and class II types were taken from metadata supplied by the sample provider and were not determined by assay-based typing. The repertoires were released in a freely available public database meant as a resource for research on the immune response to SARS-CoV-2. The prospective study material was composed of cDNA or gDNA derived from T cells, B-cell-depleted T cells, or PBMCs. Samples came from the ongoing ImmuneRACE study (first 160 participants) plus 1,254 subjects from 6 global collaborators. The sample metadata nearly always contained a de-identified subject ID, COVID-19 status, age in years and sex. Deeply sampled blood TCRbeta repertoires from subjects exposed to, actively infected with, or recovered from COVID-19 were included in the dataset.

This clone was picked up a small number of times. No cognate antigen has been identified for it. The sample holds no much larger clone one base away, and base qualities are not on file. Whole blood was collected in K2EDTA tubes by collaborating institutions according to the institutions' own protocols. For TCRbeta analysis, collaborator samples were shipped as frozen whole blood, as isolated PBMCs, or as DNA extracted from either sample type. From the germline V gene, CDR1 is MRHNA and CDR2 is SNTAGT. The CDR3 has 13 amino acids, counting the end cysteine and phenylalanine. The CDR3 DNA has 39 bases and is translated from base 1. At the junction V is shortened by 6 bases and J by 5 bases; bases outside the gene matches: 5. General findings and caveats noted by the study authors: Clinical and demographic metadata were provided uncurated, with the amount varying by source and participant.

TCRbeta CDR3 regions were amplified from genomic DNA using the immunoSEQ Assay, a bias-controlled multiplex PCR. The published analysis was carried out like this. The number of nucleated cells in each sample was estimated by amplification of reference gene primers within the assay. To quantify the absolute abundance of each unique TCRbeta CDR3 rearrangement, sequence reads were collapsed and filtered. Productive Simpson clonality was computed per sample as the square root of Simpson's diversity index over productive rearrangements. In TCRdb, the immuneACCESS table is reduced to in-frame sequences with V and J assigned. These tables do not hold every clone; where another copy was compared, an unresolved V gene accounts for under half, and the others remain unexplained. That table is the source of V, J and clone size, and D and trimming were worked out from the DNA. This sample is represented by approximately 160,000 clones; roughly 84% of them were singletons. About 7.8% of the sample comes from the top ten.

The receptor chain draws on TRBV6-4 and TRBJ1-1, with 8 bases in between that match TRBD1. This clonotype originated in a woman in her 50s in a cohort sampled during active or convalescent COVID-19. The material sequenced was peripheral blood. The sequenced DNA is TGTGCCAGCAGGGCAGGGGGCGGAACTGAAGCTTTCTTT. This codes for CASRAGGGTEAFF.